This T cell receptor beta chain was captured in a study of identifying expanded T cells in peripheral blood. Study-wide results and limits: Approximately two-week clone count variance significantly increased as total template count grew. Differentially abundant clones: approximately 1.3 between replicates, approximately 16 at about two weeks, roughly 18 at four.

The ends were cut back, 0 bases at V and 0 bases at J, with 9 bases in the middle. Germline CDR1 SGHAT, CDR2 FQDESV (reference sequence). The CDR3 is 15 residues long. Collection occurred without any documented infections or immune events in donors. Details on this clone: The target antigen is unknown.

TCRdb's copy holds only in-frame clones and misses some; the assay was immunoSEQ multiplex PCR. The sample gives some 78,000 clones, 84% of which show up once; around 18% is in the top ten. The clonotype originates from a person between 18 and 75 years old in good health. The chain uses TRBV11-1 and TRBJ2-7; D could derive from TRBD1 or TRBD2 (5 bases each). Sequencing was performed on blood. The CDR3 reads CASSLAGTVSYEQYF. The DNA of the CDR3 is TGTGCCAGCAGCTTAGCGGGGACGGTCTCCTACGAGCAGTACTTC.